The next 21 T cell receptor beta chains were all read from a single sample in a study of blood T cell repertoires in COVID-19. Sequenced by immunoSEQ multiplex PCR; TCRdb stores in-frame clones only, minus some. This table has under 250,000 clones, 70% to 90% appearing once. Sequenced input: PBMCs or T cells enriched from blood (not recorded which). These TCRs come from a man aged 25-45 years who had recovered from COVID-19.

The chain uses TRBV5-1 and TRBJ2-5, with D possibly being TRBD1 (7 bases). Looked up from germline, CDR1 is SGHRS and CDR2 is YFSETQ. The CDR3 sequence is 14 residues long. The V gene lost 4 bases and the J gene lost 5 bases, with 15 bases spanning the gap. The chain's CDR3 is CASSPSAGGETQYF. DNA of the CDR3: TGCGCCAGCAGCCCCTCGGCAGGGGGGGAGACCCAGTACTTC. The full variable domain, in which reference TRBV5-1 and TRBJ2-5 provide the parts outside the CDR3, is KAGVTQTPRYLIKTRGQQVTLSCSPISGHRSVSWYQQTPGQGLQFLFEYFSETQRNKGNFPGRFSGRQFSNSRSEMNVSTLELGDSALYLCASSPSAGGETQYFGPGTRLLVL.

The chain has TRBV5-1 and TRBJ2-3, with 12 nucleotides matching TRBD2. The V gene end was trimmed by 4 bases and the J gene end by 4 bases; junction bases not matched to a gene: 10. Per germline, CDR1 SGHRS and CDR2 YFSETQ. CDR3 length: 17 amino acids. The CDR3 nucleotides read TGCGCCAGCAGCCCGGGGTCTAGCGGGAGGGTGGCAGATACGCAGTATTTT. Translating gives CASSPGSSGRVADTQYF.

The genes are TRBV6-2 or TRBV6-3 and TRBJ2-2, with TRBD1 matching over 7 bases. CDR1 is MNHEY and CDR2 is SVGEGT in the germline V gene. This CDR3 is built from 15 residues. The J segment lost 6 bases and the V segment lost 5 bases, leaving 9 bases of the junction unmatched. The CDR3 reads CASSRTGVLSGELFF. The CDR3 bases are TGTGCCAGCAGTCGAACAGGGGTCTTGTCCGGGGAGCTGTTTTTT.

This chain uses TRBV7-3 with TRBJ1-5, with D perhaps matching TRBD1 (6 bases). Per germline, CDR1 SGHTA and CDR2 FQGTGA. Between the trimmed V and J ends, which lost 6 bases and 7 bases, there was a span of 19 bases. The CDR3 loop spans 15 amino acids. DNA for the CDR3: TGTGCCAGCAGTTTGGGAAATGACAGGCTGCAGCCCCAGCATTTT. It encodes CASSLGNDRLQPQHF.

The chain uses TRBV12-3 or TRBV12-4 and TRBJ2-3; no reliable D call. Trimming stripped 3 bases from V and 6 bases from J, with 7 bases between. There are 12 residues in the CDR3. The CDR3 is CASSFTSDTQYF. Written as DNA, the CDR3 is TGTGCCAGCAGTTTCACCAGTGATACGCAGTATTTT.

The chain links TRBV6-5 to TRBJ1-1; D call uncertain. Between the trimmed V and J ends, which lost 2 bases and 1 base, there was a span of 8 bases. Germline CDR1 and CDR2: MNHEY and SVGAGI. The CDR3 covers 14 residues. CDR3 loop: CASSYRAANTEAFF. CDR3 DNA sequence: TGTGCCAGCAGTTACCGCGCCGCGAACACTGAAGCTTTCTTT.

The genes are TRBV6-5 and TRBJ2-5; perhaps TRBD2 as D (6 bases). The CDR3 is 14 residues long. V was trimmed by 1 base and J by 3 bases, leaving 9 bases between them. Germline CDR1 and CDR2: MNHEY and SVGAGI. CDR3 nucleotide sequence: TGTGCCAGCAGTTACTTGGGGGAGGAAGAGACCCAGTACTTC. It encodes CASSYLGEEETQYF.

The V and J genes are TRBV11-3 and TRBJ2-1, with 10 nucleotides matching TRBD1. In germline, CDR1 is SGHNT, CDR2 YENEEA. V shed 1 base, J shed 7 bases, and the junction held 4 bases outside the gene matches. The length of the CDR3 is 15 residues. This chain's CDR3 is CASSLGDRGMNEQFF. The CDR3 DNA follows: TGTGCCAGCAGCTTAGGGGACAGGGGTATGAATGAGCAGTTCTTC.

This clone occurred once. The chain joins TRBV7-2 to TRBJ1-2, with D perhaps TRBD1 (6 bases). The length of the CDR3 is 13 residues. CDR1 is SGHTA and CDR2 is FQGNSA in the germline V gene. Trimming removed 9 bases at V and 4 bases at J, with 15 bases between. The CDR3 DNA reads TGTGCCAGAAGGGGGGGGCCCTCCTATGGCTACACCTTC. As protein: CARRGGPSYGYTF.

V gene TRBV4-1 combines with J gene TRBJ2-5, with 7 bases aligning to TRBD1. This CDR3 has 15 amino acids. Germline V gene sequence: CDR1 MGHRA, CDR2 YSYEKL. V was pared by 0 bases and J by 5 bases, with 6 bases of the junction left unmatched. Here the CDR3 reads CASSQDQGVGETQYF. CDR3 DNA: TGCGCCAGCAGCCAAGATCAGGGGGTTGGTGAGACCCAGTACTTC.

The chain couples TRBV4-2 to TRBJ2-7; D gene ambiguous. There are 13 residues in the CDR3. Deletions cut 1 base from V and 4 bases from J, with 8 bases between. Germline loops: CDR1 LGHNA, CDR2 YNFKEQ. CDR3 bases: TGTGCCAGCAGCCAAGCTGCAGCGTACGAGCAGTACTTC. It specifies CASSQAAAYEQYF.

This clone was seen more than once but under ten times. The chain recombines TRBV7-2 with TRBJ2-7; D not resolved. The CDR3 runs to 15 residues. Deletions cut 5 bases from V and 2 bases from J, with 16 bases between. Germline values: CDR1 SGHTA, CDR2 FQGNSA. CDR3 region: CASSPSAGSTYEQYF. DNA of the CDR3: TGTGCCAGCAGCCCGTCAGCAGGATCCACCTACGAGCAGTACTTC.

The chain has TRBV7-2 and TRBJ2-7; TRBD2 agrees at 14 bases. V trimming: 5 bases; J trimming: 5 bases; junction bases outside the gene matches: 11. The germline CDR1 and CDR2 sequences are SGHTA and FQGNSA. There are 17 residues in the CDR3. CDR3 DNA: TGTGCCAGCAGCGCGGAAGGGACTAGCGGGAGATCCCACGAGCAGTACTTC. This encodes CASSAEGTSGRSHEQYF.

This rearrangement joins TRBV12-3 or TRBV12-4 to TRBJ1-2, with 7 bases matching TRBD1. The CDR3 consists of 13 residues. V lost 3 bases and J lost 7; bases outside the gene matches: 5. In nucleotides, the CDR3 is TGTGCCAGCAGTTTCTCCGACAGGGCTGGCTACACCTTC. It is translated as CASSFSDRAGYTF.

This clone was detected once. The V gene is TRBV5-4, the J gene TRBJ2-3; D gene ambiguous. The V gene's germline CDR1 is SGHNT and CDR2 YYREEE (reference sequence). The CDR3 is 12 residues long. V was cut by 5 bases and J by 4 bases, with 8 bases left in between. DNA for the CDR3: TGTGCCAGCAGAGAGAGTGCAGATACGCAGTATTTT. It codes for CASRESADTQYF.

The V call is TRBV6-5, the J call TRBJ1-2; D is unclear. The CDR3 is 13 amino acids. Germline CDR1 is MNHEY and CDR2 is SVGAGI. Trimming took off 1 base at V and 3 bases at J, with 6 bases between the two ends. The CDR3 reads CASSYFGYYGYTF. CDR3 coding DNA: TGTGCCAGCAGTTACTTCGGGTACTATGGCTACACCTTC.

About this clone: This CDR3 is also generated by other DNA sequences in the sample. The rearrangement joins TRBV5-5 to TRBJ2-2, with TRBD1 matching 10 bases. CDR1 SGHKS and CDR2 YYEKEE come from the germline V gene (reference sequence). The CDR3 runs 16 residues. V lost 4 bases and J lost 1; bases outside the gene matches: 4. The CDR3 nucleotides are TGTGCCAGCAGCCCGAGGACAGGGGGGAACACCGGGGAGCTGTTTTTT. This gives the protein CASSPRTGGNTGELFF. The whole variable domain, filled in from reference TRBV5-5 and TRBJ2-2, reads DAGVTQSPTHLIKTRGQQVTLRCSPISGHKSVSWYQQVLGQGPQFIFQYYEKEERGRGNFPDRFSARQFPNYSSELNVNALLLGDSALYLCASSPRTGGNTGELFFGEGSRLTVL.

V usage is TRBV19 and J usage is TRBJ2-7; a weak D match, TRBD2 (5 bases). The CDR3 has 13 residues. V shed 5 bases and J shed 3 bases, with 11 bases lying between them. Germline loops: CDR1 LNHDA, CDR2 SQIVND (reference sequence). The CDR3 sequence: CASSEGGYYEQYF. DNA for the CDR3: TGTGCCAGTAGTGAGGGCGGATACTACGAGCAGTACTTC.

This chain uses TRBV6-2 or TRBV6-3 with TRBJ1-2, with TRBD1 as a possible D gene (6 bases). The CDR3 has 17 amino acids. Trimming took 2 bases from V and 3 from J, leaving 19 bases between them. Germline values: CDR1 MNHEY, CDR2 SVGEGT. The CDR3 loop reads CASSYNRGQITDYGYTF. The CDR3, as DNA: TGTGCCAGCAGTTACAACCGCGGACAGATCACGGACTATGGCTACACCTTC.

The gene calls are TRBV9 and TRBJ2-1, with 8 bases fitting TRBD1. The CDR3 length is 15 residues. V lost 3 bases to trimming and J lost 0 bases; unmatched junction nucleotides: 2. Germline assignment: CDR1 SGDLS and CDR2 YYNGEE. DNA for the CDR3: TGTGCCAGCAGCGGTGGACAGGGCTCCTACAATGAGCAGTTCTTC. Its protein product is CASSGGQGSYNEQFF.

The genes are TRBV6-6 and TRBJ1-5; TRBD1 aligns across 7 bases. The CDR3 runs 16 residues. The V segment lost 2 bases and the J segment 0 bases; nucleotides outside the gene matches: 4. Germline CDR1 and CDR2: MNHNY and SVGAGI (reference sequence). The CDR3 reads CASSYGTVNSNQPQHF. The CDR3 region has the DNA TGTGCCAGCAGTTACGGGACAGTCAATAGCAATCAGCCCCAGCATTTT.